This T cell receptor beta chain was identified during a study of cytomegalovirus exposure and HLA in healthy donors. Study results and caveats: The authors judged a highly shared variant cluster likely a sequencing artifact. 164 TCR beta chains were listed as cytomegalovirus-associated. A few chains linked to CMV were shown in vitro to be specific for CMV antigens.

In the case of this clone: Antigen: not known.

The PCR contained 60 Vbeta and 13 Jbeta primers. Assay used: immunoSEQ multiplex PCR; TCRdb lists only in-frame clones, some missing. The sample lists some 130,000 clones, approximately 80% occurring once. The sample taken for sequencing was PBMCs. This receptor was obtained from a man aged 30-40 years in good health and CMV-seronegative.

The CDR3 protein is CASSPLGGRGVYEQYF. The CDR3 region has the DNA TGTGCCAGCAGCCCACTGGGCGGACGGGGGGTTTACGAGCAGTACTTC. The chain couples TRBV28 to TRBJ2-7, with TRBD2 matching 7 bases. The CDR3 loop spans 16 amino acids. Germline CDR1 reads MDHEN; CDR2 reads SYDVKM. V trimming: 6 bases; J trimming: 4 bases; junction bases outside the gene matches: 15.